These 2 T cell receptor beta chains share one sample of origin, sequenced in a study of post-analysis software for immune sequencing data. Study-level findings and limits: About five TRBV segments occurring more often in patients than controls included TRBV5-6, TRBV5-1 and TRBV20-1.

Each TCR beta cDNA library carried unique molecular identifiers. A single record per CDR3 protein comes from TCRdb applying MiXCR to the PCR reads. The repertoire holds approximately 570,000 distinct CDR3 sequences, with 44% as singletons. Their recognized antigens are unknown. Sequencing input: blood. These TCRs come from a girl aged 5-17 years with multiple sclerosis.

This sequence joins TRBV27 and TRBJ2-7, with 7 bases that match TRBD1. V shed 5 bases, J shed 2 bases, and the junction held 6 bases outside the gene matches. The CDR3 extends over 14 amino acids. CDR1 is MNHEY and CDR2 is SMNVEV in the germline V gene (reference sequence). CDR3 nucleotides: TGTGCCAGCAGTAAATACAGGGGTCCCTACGAGCAGTACTTC. Its protein product is CASSKYRGPYEQYF.

The rearrangement uses TRBV7-6 and TRBJ1-5; D call uncertain. The CDR3 consists of 14 residues. Germline loops: CDR1 SGHVS, CDR2 FNYEAQ. V dropped 0 bases and J dropped 3 bases, with 6 bases sitting between them. CDR3 DNA sequence: TGTGCCAGCAGCTTAGCCGAAAACAATCAGCCCCAGCATTTT. Its translation is CASSLAENNQPQHF.